The entry below describes one T cell receptor beta chain. What it recognizes is unknown. Into CD45RA+ naive and CD45RA-negative memory subsets, the CD4+ cells were split. The sample originates from a study of shared clonotypes between healthy human individuals. Study-wide results and caveats: Some clonotypes were shared by all four sorted-subset donors, while others were not shared. The non-shared ones had lower generation probabilities than the shared ones.

The V gene's germline CDR1 is LNHDA and CDR2 SQIVND (reference sequence). V lost 7 bases to trimming and J lost 3 bases, with 15 bases between them. CDR3 size: 14 residues. Here immunoSEQ multiplex PCR was the method, and the copy in TCRdb shows in-frame clones only, minus some. The sample lists 2 million to 2.5 million clones, approximately 96% occurring once. This sequence joins TRBV19 and TRBJ1-1, with unresolved D. The material sequenced was naive CD4+ T cells sorted from blood. Described subset: CD45RA+ positively selected. This clonotype was sampled from a man aged 18 to 35 in good health. The CDR3 sequence: CASTPRTQYTEAFF. In nucleotides, the CDR3 is TGTGCCAGTACCCCCCGGACCCAATACACTGAAGCTTTCTTT. Based on the CDR3 plus reference TRBV19 and TRBJ1-1, the full variable domain is DGGITQSPKYLFRKEGQNVTLSCEQNLNHDAMYWYRQDPGQGLRLIYYSQIVNDFQKGDIAEGYSVSREKKESFPLTVTSAQKNPTAFYLCASTPRTQYTEAFFGQGTRLTVV.